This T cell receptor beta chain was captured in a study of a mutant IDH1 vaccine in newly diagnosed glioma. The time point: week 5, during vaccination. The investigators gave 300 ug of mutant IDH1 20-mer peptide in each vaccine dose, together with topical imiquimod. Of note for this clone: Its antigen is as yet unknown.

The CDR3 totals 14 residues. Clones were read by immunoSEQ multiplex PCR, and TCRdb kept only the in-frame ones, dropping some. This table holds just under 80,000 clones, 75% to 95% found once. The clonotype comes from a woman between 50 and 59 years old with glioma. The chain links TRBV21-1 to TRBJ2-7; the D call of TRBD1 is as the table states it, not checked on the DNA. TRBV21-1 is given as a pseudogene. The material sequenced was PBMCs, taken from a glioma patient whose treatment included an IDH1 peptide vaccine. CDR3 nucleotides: TGTGCCAGCAGCAAATGTCCATTCTCCTACGAGCAGTACTTC. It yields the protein CASSKCPFSYEQYF.